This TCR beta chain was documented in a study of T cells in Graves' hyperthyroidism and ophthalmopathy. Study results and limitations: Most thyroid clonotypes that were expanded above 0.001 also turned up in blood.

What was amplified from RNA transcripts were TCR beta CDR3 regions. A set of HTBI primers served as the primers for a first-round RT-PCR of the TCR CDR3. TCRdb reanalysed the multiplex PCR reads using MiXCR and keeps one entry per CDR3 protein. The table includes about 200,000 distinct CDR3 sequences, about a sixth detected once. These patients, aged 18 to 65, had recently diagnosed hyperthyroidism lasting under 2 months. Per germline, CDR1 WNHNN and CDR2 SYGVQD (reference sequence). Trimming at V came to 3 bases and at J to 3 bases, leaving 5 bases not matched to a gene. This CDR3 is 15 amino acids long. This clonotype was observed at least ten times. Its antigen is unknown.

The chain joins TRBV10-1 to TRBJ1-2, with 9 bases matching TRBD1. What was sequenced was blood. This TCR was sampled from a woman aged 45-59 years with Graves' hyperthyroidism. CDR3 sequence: CASSEHRGLDYGYTF. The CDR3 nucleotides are TGCGCCAGCAGTGAACACAGGGGGCTCGACTATGGCTACACCTTC.